This is a list of T cell receptor beta chains from one sample in a study of neoadjuvant anti-PD-1 for oral cavity cancer. The table came from immunoSEQ multiplex PCR; TCRdb's copy has only in-frame clones and leaves some out. The sample holds roughly 14,000 clones, approximately 70% seen once. Sequenced here: PBMCs, sampled after nivolumab (anti-PD-1) treatment. These receptor sequences come from a person aged 40-85 years with oral cavity squamous cell carcinoma. Each CDR3 is given with its conserved first and last residue. Each record gives: CDR3 DNA, CDR3 protein, D gene, clone size, V gene, J gene. D genes are given only for firm matches. Size values are once, few and many counts, or a class for expanded clones, and some rows have none.

cdr3_nt: TGTGCCAGCAGCTCGAGGACAGGGAGGACTGAAGCTTTCTTT
cdr3_aa: CASSSRTGRTEAFF
d_call: TRBD1
clone_size: few
v_call: TRBV5-6
j_call: TRBJ1-1

cdr3_nt: TGTGCCAGCAGCCAAGTCGGACAGGGGGTCTCTGGGGCCAACGTCCTGACTTTC
cdr3_aa: CASSQVGQGVSGANVLTF
d_call: TRBD1
clone_size: .
v_call: TRBV4-2
j_call: TRBJ2-6

cdr3_nt: TGTGCCAGCAGCGCCGACAGTCTAGCCAAAAACATTCAGTACTTC
cdr3_aa: CASSADSLAKNIQYF
d_call: .
clone_size: .
v_call: TRBV9
j_call: TRBJ2-4

cdr3_nt: TGTGCCAGCCACCGGATCCCCCAGGGAGGACAGCCCCAGCATTTT
cdr3_aa: CASHRIPQGGQPQHF
d_call: .
clone_size: once
v_call: TRBV6-5
j_call: TRBJ1-5

cdr3_nt: TGTGCCAGCAGCGCACGGACCACCTACGAGCAGTACTTC
cdr3_aa: CASSARTTYEQYF
d_call: .
clone_size: .
v_call: TRBV7-2
j_call: TRBJ2-7

cdr3_nt: TGTGCCATCAGTGAGTCAGGGGGAGGCACTGAAGCTTTCTTT
cdr3_aa: CAISESGGGTEAFF
d_call: .
clone_size: .
v_call: TRBV10-3
j_call: TRBJ1-1

cdr3_nt: TGTGCCAGCAGTTCCCAGGTTGACGAGCAGTACTTC
cdr3_aa: CASSSQVDEQYF
d_call: .
clone_size: .
v_call: TRBV28
j_call: TRBJ2-7

cdr3_nt: TGTGCCAGCAGCGCCACGGGGGGGAGTAGGCAGCCCCAGCATTTT
cdr3_aa: CASSATGGSRQPQHF
d_call: .
clone_size: .
v_call: TRBV2
j_call: TRBJ1-5

cdr3_nt: TGCGCCAGCAGCTTGGATGCCACTGAAGCTTTCTTT
cdr3_aa: CASSLDATEAFF
d_call: .
clone_size: .
v_call: TRBV5-1
j_call: TRBJ1-1

cdr3_nt: TGTGCCAGCAGCTCGCGGACTAGCGAGTACTACGAGCAGTACTTC
cdr3_aa: CASSSRTSEYYEQYF
d_call: TRBD2
clone_size: .
v_call: TRBV7-9
j_call: TRBJ2-7

cdr3_nt: TGTGCCAGCAGTTTAGGGAGGATCGGCTACACCTTC
cdr3_aa: CASSLGRIGYTF
d_call: .
clone_size: .
v_call: TRBV28
j_call: TRBJ1-2

cdr3_nt: TGTGCCAGCAGCTTCCAGGGGACGGATGAGCAGTTCTTC
cdr3_aa: CASSFQGTDEQFF
d_call: .
clone_size: few
v_call: TRBV5-8
j_call: TRBJ2-1

cdr3_nt: TGTGCCACCAGCAGAGACAACGGGCCAGGGGCGACTGGAAACACCATATATTTT
cdr3_aa: CATSRDNGPGATGNTIYF
d_call: .
clone_size: once
v_call: TRBV15
j_call: TRBJ1-3

cdr3_nt: TGCGCCAGCAGCCTTGGGGGGAACACTGAAGCTTTCTTT
cdr3_aa: CASSLGGNTEAFF
d_call: .
clone_size: .
v_call: TRBV5-1
j_call: TRBJ1-1

cdr3_nt: TGTGCCAGCAGCCGCAGGGGGGCTACTGAAGCTTTCTTT
cdr3_aa: CASSRRGATEAFF
d_call: TRBD1
clone_size: .
v_call: TRBV13
j_call: TRBJ1-1

cdr3_nt: TGTGCCAGCAGCTTATATTTTGCGGAGGGGTTCTCTGGGGCCAACGTCCTGACTTTC
cdr3_aa: CASSLYFAEGFSGANVLTF
d_call: .
clone_size: .
v_call: TRBV7-3
j_call: TRBJ2-6

cdr3_nt: TGTGCCAGCGCACTCTTCTACGAGCAGTACTTC
cdr3_aa: CASALFYEQYF
d_call: .
clone_size: few
v_call: TRBV28
j_call: TRBJ2-7

cdr3_nt: TGTGCCAGCAGTCTCCTTATAGCTGTCGGGGGAGATACGCAGTATTTT
cdr3_aa: CASSLLIAVGGDTQYF
d_call: .
clone_size: .
v_call: TRBV2
j_call: TRBJ2-3

cdr3_nt: TGCGCCAGCAGCCAGCGACGAGGGTCGAACACCGGGGAGCTGTTTTTT
cdr3_aa: CASSQRRGSNTGELFF
d_call: .
clone_size: .
v_call: TRBV5-1
j_call: TRBJ2-2

cdr3_nt: TGTGCCAGCAGCTTGATCTCGGTACAGGGGATCCCAGATACGCAGTATTTT
cdr3_aa: CASSLISVQGIPDTQYF
d_call: TRBD1
clone_size: .
v_call: TRBV11-2
j_call: TRBJ2-3

cdr3_nt: TGCAGCGTTGGGGAATACGAGCAGTACTTC
cdr3_aa: CSVGEYEQYF
d_call: .
clone_size: .
v_call: TRBV29-1
j_call: TRBJ2-7

cdr3_nt: TGTGCCAGCAGCTTAGCTAGCGGGAGAGTTCCTAGCACAGATACGCAGTATTTT
cdr3_aa: CASSLASGRVPSTDTQYF
d_call: TRBD2
clone_size: .
v_call: TRBV13
j_call: TRBJ2-3

cdr3_nt: TGTGCCAGCACCTCGGGGACCCAGTACTTC
cdr3_aa: CASTSGTQYF
d_call: .
clone_size: few
v_call: TRBV2
j_call: TRBJ2-5

cdr3_nt: TGTGCCAGCAGCTTGTTTGGGGGAGCTAATGAAAAACTGTTTTTT
cdr3_aa: CASSLFGGANEKLFF
d_call: .
clone_size: .
v_call: TRBV5-6
j_call: TRBJ1-4

cdr3_nt: TGTGCCAGTAGCTCGGGACAGAACACCGGGGAGCTGTTTTTT
cdr3_aa: CASSSGQNTGELFF
d_call: .
clone_size: .
v_call: TRBV19
j_call: TRBJ2-2

cdr3_nt: TGTGCCAGCAGCTTTCCGGGAGGAGAGACCCAGTACTTC
cdr3_aa: CASSFPGGETQYF
d_call: TRBD2
clone_size: .
v_call: TRBV7-6
j_call: TRBJ2-5

cdr3_nt: TGTGCCAGCAGCCCAGACCAAACGGGACGCAATGAGCAGTTCTTC
cdr3_aa: CASSPDQTGRNEQFF
d_call: .
clone_size: .
v_call: TRBV6-5
j_call: TRBJ2-1